This TCR beta chain came from a study of T cells in Graves' hyperthyroidism and ophthalmopathy. Study overall: At the time of initial diagnosis and before any treatment, peripheral blood was collected. Study results and caveats: Stable hyperthyroidism was separated from ophthalmopathy by a model based on 13 V-J features. Ophthalmopathy prediction by the model preceded onset by a median approximately 5.9 months. Most clonotypes expanded in thyroid above 0.001 were likewise present in blood.

Trimming took 5 bases from V and 8 from J; bases not matched to a gene: 7. CDR3 length: 15 residues. There were TCR beta CDR3 regions amplified from RNA transcripts. The HTBI primer set served for first-round RT-PCR of the TCR CDR3. TCRdb re-analysed the multiplex PCR reads in MiXCR, keeping a single row per CDR3 protein. The sample shows roughly 280,000 distinct CDR3 sequences, 15% to 20% of them seen only once. Many counts were recorded for this clonotype. The antigen remains unidentified. The clonotype comes from a woman aged 55-75 years with Graves' ophthalmopathy. Specimen: blood. This chain links TRBV12-3 or TRBV12-4 with TRBJ2-3; 13 bases are shared with TRBD2. CDR3 residues: CASSLGLAGAGTQYF. Here the CDR3 DNA reads TGTGCCAGCAGTCTCGGACTAGCGGGAGCCGGTACGCAGTATTTT.